The 14 T cell receptor beta chains listed next were all sequenced from one sample in a study of shared clonotypes between healthy human individuals. Libraries were prepared by immunoSEQ multiplex PCR; TCRdb keeps only in-frame clonotypes and omits some of them. In the table there are under 1 million clones, about 96% of which are singletons. Naive CD8 isolation took CD45RO-negative cells positively selected for CCR7 and excluded terminally differentiated effector memory CD45RA+ cells. Sequencing was done on a sample of naive CD8+ T cells sorted from blood. The source is a man younger than 45 in good health.

The chain links TRBV7-2 to TRBJ2-1; the D gene is possibly TRBD2 (5 bases). The CDR3 is made up of 16 amino acids. Germline V gives CDR1 SGHTA, CDR2 FQGNSA. Trimming pared 4 bases from V and 2 bases from J, leaving 15 bases between. CDR3 sequence (DNA): TGTGCCAGCAGCTCAGCGGTCTCCCTCACCTACAATGAGCAGTTCTTC. It is translated as CASSSAVSLTYNEQFF.

The rearrangement joins TRBV7-9 to TRBJ2-1; TRBD2 matches 9 bases. The CDR3 extends over 16 amino acids. V was pared by 5 bases and J by 5 bases, with 10 bases of the junction left unmatched. CDR1 SEHNR and CDR2 FQNEAQ come from the germline V gene (reference sequence). The CDR3 bases are TGTGCCAGCAGCCCGCAGGCGGGAGGGCCCGACAATGAGCAGTTCTTC. Amino acids: CASSPQAGGPDNEQFF.

The rearrangement joins TRBV7-2 to TRBJ1-3, with D unresolved. Trimming took off 5 bases at V and 0 bases at J, with 11 bases between the two ends. The V gene's germline CDR1 is SGHTA and CDR2 FQGNSA. The CDR3 runs 15 residues. As DNA, the CDR3 is TGTGCCAGCAGCCACGTGGGTAACTCTGGAAACACCATATATTTT. Translating gives CASSHVGNSGNTIYF.

The CDR3 region is CASSRISYEQYF. The CDR3 DNA is TGTGCCAGCAGCCGTATCTCCTACGAGCAGTACTTC. The chain carries TRBV11-2 and TRBJ2-7, with unresolved D. The V gene lost 5 bases and the J gene lost 0 bases, with 5 bases spanning the gap. CDR1 is SGHAT, CDR2 FQNNGV, per germline. The CDR3 is 12 amino acids.

Written as DNA, the CDR3 is TGTGCCAGCAGCTCGCGACTAGCGGCTAACTACAATGAGCAGTTCTTC. Residues: CASSSRLAANYNEQFF. The chain combines TRBV7-9 with TRBJ2-1, with 9 bases that match TRBD2. Germline CDR1 is SEHNR and CDR2 is FQNEAQ (reference sequence). V shed 4 bases and J 3 bases; nucleotides not matched to a gene: 7. The CDR3 runs to 16 residues.

The J gene is TRBJ2-1, the V gene TRBV27, with TRBD2 matching 13 bases. Trimming at V came to 4 bases and at J to 1 base, leaving 10 bases not matched to a gene. This CDR3 contains 19 residues. CDR1 and CDR2 from the germline V gene are MNHEY and SMNVEV (reference sequence). CDR3 sequence (DNA): TGTGCCAGCAGTTATTGGGTTTCGACTAGCGGGAGGTCCTACAATGAGCAGTTCTTC. It yields the protein CASSYWVSTSGRSYNEQFF.

The genes are TRBV7-9 and TRBJ1-1; possibly TRBD1 for D (5 bases). Germline V CDR1 and CDR2: SEHNR, FQNEAQ (reference sequence). Trimming left V 3 bases short and J 1 base short, with 15 bases between. The CDR3 extends over 16 amino acids. CDR3 nucleotide sequence: TGTGCCAGCAGCTTTTGGGAGGGGCTATGGAACACTGAAGCTTTCTTT. It codes for CASSFWEGLWNTEAFF.

The CDR3, as DNA: TGTGCCAGCAGTGAAGTGATGGGGACAGGCTACGAGCAGTACTTC. The encoded protein is CASSEVMGTGYEQYF. This rearrangement joins TRBV6-1 to TRBJ2-7; 8 positions agree with TRBD1. The J segment lost 3 bases and the V segment lost 1 base, leaving 5 bases of the junction unmatched. The V gene's germline CDR1 is MNHNS and CDR2 SASEGT. The CDR3 spans 15 residues.

Notes on this clone: Other DNA variants within this sample encode the same CDR3. The chain couples TRBV27 to TRBJ2-5; no firm D call. The germline CDR1 and CDR2 sequences are MNHEY and SMNVEV (reference sequence). The CDR3 totals 13 residues. The V and J ends lost 5 bases and 0 bases respectively, with 7 bases between them. The CDR3 reads CASSPGHQETQYF. CDR3 nucleotide sequence: TGTGCCAGCAGTCCTGGACACCAAGAGACCCAGTACTTC.

The chain recombines TRBV6-1 with TRBJ2-5, with D tentatively TRBD2 (6 bases). Germline V lookup: CDR1 MNHNS, CDR2 SASEGT. The CDR3 length is 14 residues. Deletions cut 1 base from V and 4 bases from J, with 10 bases between. The CDR3 nucleotides read TGTGCCAGCAGTGAAGATCGGGGGATAGAGACCCAGTACTTC. Translation: CASSEDRGIETQYF.

The rearrangement uses TRBV28 and TRBJ2-7; no definite D call. Germline V gene lookup returns CDR1 MDHEN and CDR2 SYDVKM. This CDR3 comprises 12 residues. Trimming left V 3 bases short and J 0 bases short, with 3 bases between. The CDR3 here is CASSLFSYEQYF. In DNA form, the CDR3 reads TGTGCCAGCAGTTTGTTCTCCTACGAGCAGTACTTC.

The chain employs TRBV19 and TRBJ2-7; 8 nucleotides line up with TRBD2. Trimming cost V 7 bases and J 1 base; bases outside gene matches: 3. This CDR3 is 13 amino acids long. Germline V CDR1 and CDR2: LNHDA, SQIVND (reference sequence). This chain's CDR3 is CASMAGGSYEQYF. Written as DNA, the CDR3 is TGTGCCAGTATGGCGGGAGGTTCCTACGAGCAGTACTTC.

CDR3 residues: CARPSGGSNQPQHF. The CDR3 DNA sequence: TGTGCCAGACCCTCGGGGGGAAGCAATCAGCCCCAGCATTTT. The chain links TRBV19 to TRBJ1-5, with D possibly matching TRBD1 (5 bases). V shed 9 bases and J shed 1 base, with 13 bases lying between them. Germline V gene lookup returns CDR1 LNHDA and CDR2 SQIVND (reference sequence). The CDR3 loop spans 14 amino acids.

The CDR3: CASKSGLTDTQYF. In DNA form, the CDR3 reads TGTGCCAGCAAAAGTGGACTCACAGATACGCAGTATTTT. This chain joins TRBV27 and TRBJ2-3; maybe TRBD2 (5 bases). Germline CDR1 is MNHEY and CDR2 is SMNVEV (reference sequence). There are 13 residues in the CDR3. V shed 7 bases and J shed 2 bases, with 10 bases lying between them.